What follows describes a single T cell receptor (beta chain). Averaging roughly 110 mL, one heparinised blood draw was given by each donor. Sorting based on CD45RO/CCR7/CD25/CD127/CD95/CD27 separated CD4+ naive, central memory, regulatory and stem cell-like memory cells. With 5 bases clipped from V and 2 bases from J, the junction kept 5 bases outside the gene matches. This CDR3 is 14 amino acids long. Germline V gene data show CDR1 as SEHNR and CDR2 as FQNEAQ (reference sequence). These data come from a study of beta chain features in type 1 diabetes. Expressed TCRB transcripts were sequenced, since all the RNA that had been isolated was reverse transcribed. Data came from immunoSEQ multiplex PCR; TCRdb stores just in-frame clones and leaves some out. Of 620,000 or so clones detected, around 15% appear once; the ten largest clones hold about 0.093%.

This clonotype was sampled from a man aged 18 to 30 in good health. The J gene is TRBJ1-2, the V gene TRBV7-9; 7 bases agree with TRBD1. Input material: naive CD4+ T cells from blood. CDR3 amino acids: CASSPGGINYGYTF. CDR3 sequence (DNA): TGTGCCAGCAGCCCAGGGGGTATCAACTATGGCTACACCTTC.